This T cell receptor (beta chain) was recorded in a study of cytomegalovirus exposure and HLA in healthy donors. Findings and limits, study-wide: Roughly even sequencing depth across donors was the assumption behind the presence/absence analyses. Listed as cytomegalovirus-associated were 150 or so TCR beta chains.

PCR employed 60 Vbeta and 13 Jbeta primers. Method: immunoSEQ multiplex PCR; TCRdb's copy keeps in-frame clones and lacks some. The sample contains some 140,000 clones, 70% to 80% of which appear only once. As regards this clone: The antigen remains unidentified.

The sequence was collected from a young man in good health and CMV-seropositive. The sample taken for sequencing was PBMCs.

In nucleotides, the CDR3 is TGTGCCAGCAGGGGGGACAGGGAAATGGGCACTGAAGCTTTCTTT. Residues: CASRGDREMGTEAFF. This rearrangement joins TRBV7-9 to TRBJ1-1; 9 nucleotides match TRBD1. The germline V gene has CDR1 SEHNR and CDR2 FQNEAQ (reference sequence). The junction had 9 bases not matched to a gene; V was cut back by 6 bases and J by 4 bases. CDR3 length: 15 amino acids.